These 22 T cell receptor beta chains share one sample of origin, sequenced in a study of blood T cell repertoires in COVID-19. TCRdb's copy holds only in-frame clones and misses some; the assay was immunoSEQ multiplex PCR. The table lists 210,000 or so clones, 81% of them singletons. The sample taken for sequencing was PBMCs or T cells enriched from blood (not recorded which). The receptors originated from a woman between 50 and 59 years old with acute COVID-19.

The chain is built from TRBV24-1 and TRBJ2-3; D perhaps matches TRBD1 (6 bases). Between the trimmed V and J ends, which lost 4 bases and 6 bases, there was a span of 19 bases. CDR1 and CDR2 (germline): KGHDR, SFDVKD. The CDR3 runs to 16 residues. The CDR3 DNA is TGTGCCACCAGTGAGGTAGGACAGACAACCATTGATACGCAGTATTTT. It translates to CATSEVGQTTIDTQYF.

The chain uses TRBV11-2 and TRBJ1-2; D not certain. The V and J ends lost 0 bases and 2 bases respectively, with 16 bases between them. The germline V gene encodes CDR1 SGHAT and CDR2 FQNNGV. The CDR3 length is 17 residues. CDR3 loop: CASSLDNAELTNYGYTF. CDR3 in DNA: TGTGCCAGCAGCTTAGATAATGCGGAGCTAACCAACTATGGCTACACCTTC.

The chain links TRBV5-4 to TRBJ2-3; 7 bases align to TRBD2. The V gene end was trimmed by 6 bases and the J gene end by 5 bases; junction bases not matched to a gene: 9. Germline V gene lookup returns CDR1 SGHNT and CDR2 YYREEE (reference sequence). This CDR3 has 14 amino acids. This chain's CDR3 is CASTGGGEIDTQYF. The CDR3 nucleotides read TGTGCCAGCACCGGTGGGGGGGAGATAGATACGCAGTATTTT.

The chain couples TRBV6-5 to TRBJ2-1, with D perhaps TRBD2 (5 bases). Trimming took off 4 bases at V and 8 bases at J, with 18 bases between the two ends. Germline CDR1 is MNHEY and CDR2 is SVGAGI. This CDR3 contains 15 residues. The CDR3 DNA is TGTGCCAGCAGTTCCCCCGATCGGGGTGGGGATGAGCAGTTCTTC. Its protein product is CASSSPDRGGDEQFF.

The chain uses TRBV24-1 and TRBJ2-1; a weak D match, TRBD2 (6 bases). The germline V gene encodes CDR1 KGHDR and CDR2 SFDVKD. Between the trimmed V and J ends, which lost 4 bases and 3 bases, there was a span of 18 bases. The CDR3 consists of 17 residues. The chain's CDR3 is CATSDPGGHSDYNEQFF. The CDR3 DNA follows: TGTGCCACCAGTGACCCCGGAGGGCACAGCGACTACAATGAGCAGTTCTTC.

The V call is TRBV11-2, the J call TRBJ2-5; 9 bases align to TRBD1. The CDR3 covers 15 residues. Germline loops: CDR1 SGHAT, CDR2 FQNNGV. The junction had 4 bases not matched to a gene; V was cut back by 0 bases and J by 5 bases. This chain's CDR3 is CASSLDRTGAETQYF. The DNA of the CDR3 is TGTGCCAGCAGCTTAGATAGGACAGGGGCGGAGACCCAGTACTTC.

The chain employs TRBV15 and TRBJ1-3; a weak D match, TRBD1 (5 bases). This CDR3 contains 16 residues. V was trimmed by 0 bases and J by 0 bases, leaving 9 bases between them. Germline CDR1 is LNHNV and CDR2 is YYDKDF (reference sequence). The CDR3 DNA reads TGTGCCACCAGCAGAGATGTGGGGGGCTCTGGAAACACCATATATTTT. This translates into CATSRDVGGSGNTIYF. The full variable domain, in which reference TRBV15 and TRBJ1-3 provide the parts outside the CDR3, is DAMVIQNPRYQVTQFGKPVTLSCSQTLNHNVMYWYQQKSSQAPKLLFHYYDKDFNNEADTPDNFQSRRPNTSFCFLDIRSPGLGDTAMYLCATSRDVGGSGNTIYFGEGSWLTVV.

The J gene is TRBJ1-5, the V gene TRBV30; no definite D call. This CDR3 is built from 13 residues. Germline V gene lookup returns CDR1 GTSNPN and CDR2 SVGIG (reference sequence). V was pared by 1 base and J by 0 bases, with 4 bases between. CDR3 in amino acids: CAWSAYSNQPQHF. CDR3 DNA sequence: TGTGCCTGGAGTGCGTATAGCAATCAGCCCCAGCATTTT.

CDR3 sequence (DNA): TGTGCCAGCAGCTGGGACTTCGGCGGGGAGCTGTTTTTT. It translates to CASSWDFGGELFF. J is TRBJ2-2 and V is TRBV11-3; D might be TRBD2 (6 bases). CDR1 SGHNT and CDR2 YENEEA come from the germline V gene. CDR3 size: 13 residues. The V end lost 4 bases, the J end lost 7 bases, and 10 bases lay between the germline ends.

The gene calls are TRBV28 and TRBJ2-7; 11 bases fit TRBD2. Germline V gene lookup returns CDR1 MDHEN and CDR2 SYDVKM. V dropped 6 bases and J dropped 3; count of bases not matched to a gene: 10. The CDR3 runs to 16 residues. CDR3 DNA: TGTGCCAGCAGACATATGACTAGCGGGAATAACTACGAGCAGTACTTC. It is translated as CASRHMTSGNNYEQYF.

The chain links TRBV6-5 to TRBJ1-5; perhaps TRBD1 as D (5 bases). The CDR3 has 14 residues. V dropped 6 bases and J dropped 3 bases, with 12 bases sitting between them. Germline V gives CDR1 MNHEY, CDR2 SVGAGI. The CDR3, as DNA: TGTGCCAGCAGCCCGGACACACACAATCAGCCCCAGCATTTT. This sequence encodes CASSPDTHNQPQHF.

A few counts support this clone. The chain has TRBV14 and TRBJ2-7; the match to TRBD1 covers 9 bases. Germline loops: CDR1 SGHDN, CDR2 FVKESK. This CDR3 region has 15 residues. V lost 7 bases to trimming and J lost 1 base; unmatched junction nucleotides: 8. The CDR3 nucleotides read TGTGCCAGCACCCTAGGACAGGGGAAATCCTACGAGCAGTACTTC. This sequence encodes CASTLGQGKSYEQYF.

Many counts were recorded for this clone. This chain links TRBV5-1 with TRBJ1-2, with no clear D. Trimming stripped 0 bases from V and 3 bases from J, with 12 bases between. CDR1 SGHRS and CDR2 YFSETQ come from the germline V gene. The CDR3 covers 15 residues. This chain's CDR3 is CASSLGSSSDYGYTF. CDR3 nucleotide sequence: TGCGCCAGCAGCTTGGGATCGTCCTCGGACTATGGCTACACCTTC. Together with reference TRBV5-1 and TRBJ1-2, the CDR3 gives the full variable domain: KAGVTQTPRYLIKTRGQQVTLSCSPISGHRSVSWYQQTPGQGLQFLFEYFSETQRNKGNFPGRFSGRQFSNSRSEMNVSTLELGDSALYLCASSLGSSSDYGYTFGSGTRLTVV.

J is TRBJ1-5 and V is TRBV6-4; D remains ambiguous. This CDR3 has 14 residues. CDR1 and CDR2 from the germline V gene are MRHNA and SNTAGT. V shed 7 bases and J shed 2 bases, with 12 bases lying between them. The CDR3 DNA is TGTGCCAGCAAAGAGGGAGGAGGCAATCAGCCCCAGCATTTT. Its translation is CASKEGGGNQPQHF.

This clone is a singleton in its sample. The chain links TRBV10-3 to TRBJ2-1; 9 bases are a match to TRBD1. V shed 6 bases, J shed 0 bases, and the junction held 3 bases outside the gene matches. This CDR3 comprises 15 residues. Germline V CDR1 and CDR2: ENHRY, SYGVKD. CDR3 residues: CAIRMTGGSYNEQFF. The CDR3 DNA sequence: TGTGCCATCAGAATGACAGGGGGCTCCTACAATGAGCAGTTCTTC.

The gene calls are TRBV7-2 and TRBJ1-5; TRBD1 is a possible D gene (5 bases). The CDR3 is 15 amino acids. The germline V gene encodes CDR1 SGHTA and CDR2 FQGNSA. The germline V and J ends were trimmed by 1 base and 7 bases, with 14 bases remaining between them. As DNA, the CDR3 is TGTGCCAGCAGCTTAGGGGGGGGTGAGAAACAGCCCCAGCATTTT. This codes for CASSLGGGEKQPQHF. Together with reference TRBV7-2 and TRBJ1-5, the CDR3 gives the full variable domain: GAGVSQSPSNKVTEKGKDVELRCDPISGHTALYWYRQSLGQGLEFLIYFQGNSAPDKSGLPSDRFSAERTGGSVSTLTIQRTQQEDSAVYLCASSLGGGEKQPQHFGDGTRLSIL.

This chain links TRBV27 with TRBJ1-4, with a tentative D call TRBD1 (6 bases). The CDR3 extends over 15 amino acids. Germline CDR1 reads MNHEY; CDR2 reads SMNVEV (reference sequence). Trimming took 5 bases from V and 5 from J, leaving 15 bases between them. The CDR3 nucleotides are TGTGCCAGCAGTGGATCTACAGGGACAAATGAAAAACTGTTTTTT. It translates to CASSGSTGTNEKLFF. The variable domain in full, completed from reference TRBV27 and TRBJ1-4, reads EAQVTQNPRYLITVTGKKLTVTCSQNMNHEYMSWYRQDPGLGLRQIYYSMNVEVTDKGDVPEGYKVSRKEKRNFPLILESPSPNQTSLYFCASSGSTGTNEKLFFGSGTQLSVL.

A single count supports this clone. This chain connects TRBV29-1 to TRBJ2-5; weak D call: TRBD2 (6 bases). V was trimmed by 4 bases and J by 9 bases, leaving 15 bases between them. Germline assignment: CDR1 SQVTM and CDR2 ANQGSEA. The CDR3 sequence is 12 residues long. In DNA, the CDR3 is TGCAGCGTTGGGAGCCCCTGGGAGGCCCAGTACTTC. Its translation is CSVGSPWEAQYF. The variable domain in full, completed from reference TRBV29-1 and TRBJ2-5, reads SAVISQKPSRDICQRGTSLTIQCQVDSQVTMMFWYRQQPGQSLTLIATANQGSEATYESGFVIDKFPISRPNLTFSTLTVSNMSPEDSSIYLCSVGSPWEAQYFGPGTRLLVL.

The chain carries TRBV11-3 and TRBJ1-1, with D possibly TRBD1 on 6 matching bases. Germline V lookup: CDR1 SGHNT, CDR2 YENEEA. This CDR3 contains 15 residues. The V end was cut by 5 bases, the J end by 1 base, with 14 bases between. CDR3 amino acids: CASSARGGQNTEAFF. CDR3 nucleotides: TGTGCCAGCAGCGCCCGGGGGGGGCAGAACACTGAAGCTTTCTTT. Together with reference TRBV11-3 and TRBJ1-1, the CDR3 gives the full variable domain: EAGVVQSPRYKIIEKKQPVAFWCNPISGHNTLYWYLQNLGQGPELLIRYENEEAVDDSQLPKDRFSAERLKGVDSTLKIQPAELGDSAVYLCASSARGGQNTEAFFGQGTRLTVV.

The chain joins TRBV5-1 to TRBJ1-4, with 9 bases matching TRBD1. V lost 0 bases, J lost 6 bases, and 9 bases stayed unmatched. The length of the CDR3 is 17 residues. Germline loops: CDR1 SGHRS, CDR2 YFSETQ. CDR3 residues: CASSLAGTGLLHEKLFF. The CDR3 DNA reads TGCGCCAGCAGCTTGGCCGGGACAGGGCTTCTTCATGAAAAACTGTTTTTT.

This clone appeared a single time. The rearrangement links TRBV5-1 to TRBJ2-2, with 7 bases aligning to TRBD1. Looked up from germline, CDR1 is SGHRS and CDR2 is YFSETQ. This CDR3 region has 16 residues. Trimming took 0 bases from V and 4 from J; bases not matched to a gene: 6. In nucleotides, the CDR3 is TGCGCCAGCAGCTTGGAGGCCGCAGGGGGCACCGGGGAGCTGTTTTTT. Its protein product is CASSLEAAGGTGELFF.

The V gene is TRBV5-1, the J gene TRBJ2-2; 8 positions agree with TRBD1. J was trimmed by 7 bases and V by 7 bases; bases with no gene match: 6. Germline V gene lookup returns CDR1 SGHRS and CDR2 YFSETQ. CDR3 length: 13 residues. In DNA, the CDR3 is TGCGCCAGCGTGGACAGGGAAGACGGGGAGCTGTTTTTT. Protein sequence: CASVDREDGELFF.